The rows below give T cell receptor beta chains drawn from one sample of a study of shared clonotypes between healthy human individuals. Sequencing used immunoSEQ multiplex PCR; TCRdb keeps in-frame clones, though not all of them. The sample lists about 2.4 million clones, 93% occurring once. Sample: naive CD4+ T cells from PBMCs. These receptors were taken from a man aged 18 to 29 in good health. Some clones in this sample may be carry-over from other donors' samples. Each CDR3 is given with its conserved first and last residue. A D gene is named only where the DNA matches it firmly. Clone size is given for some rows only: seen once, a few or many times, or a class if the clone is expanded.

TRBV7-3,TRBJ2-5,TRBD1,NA,TGTGCCAGCAGCTTAATGGGGACAGGACAAGAGACCCAGTACTTC,CASSLMGTGQETQYF
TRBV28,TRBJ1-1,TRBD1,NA,TGTGCCAGCAGTTTAGGGACAGGGGTCGGGGCTTTCTTT,CASSLGTGVGAFF
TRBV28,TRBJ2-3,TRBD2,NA,TGTGCCAGCAGTTTTAGCGGGAGGGCCGAGGGTACGCAGTATTTT,CASSFSGRAEGTQYF
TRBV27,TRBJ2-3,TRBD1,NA,TGTGCCAGCAGTACGAAGGGGGCAAGCGATACGCAGTATTTT,CASSTKGASDTQYF
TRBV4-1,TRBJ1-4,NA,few,TGCGCCAGCAGCCAAGAGTCGGGTGGTCTTCAAAAACTGTTTTTT,CASSQESGGLQKLFF
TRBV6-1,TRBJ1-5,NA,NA,TGTGCCAGCAGTGCGGGGGGGCGCGTTGGCAATCAGCCCCAGCATTTT,CASSAGGRVGNQPQHF
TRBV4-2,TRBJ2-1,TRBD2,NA,TGTGCCAGCAGCCAAGATCGGCGGGAGGACTCCTACAATGAGCAGTTCTTC,CASSQDRREDSYNEQFF
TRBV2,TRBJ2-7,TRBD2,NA,TGTGCCAGCAGTGAAGCGCTTCGGCTAGCGGGAGTTGGCCGCTCCTACGAGCAGTACTTC,CASSEALRLAGVGRSYEQYF
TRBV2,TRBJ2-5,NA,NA,TGTGCCAGCAGTGGAGGCGCGGGAGAGACCCAGTACTTC,CASSGGAGETQYF
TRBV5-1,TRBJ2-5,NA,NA,TGCGCCAGCAGCTTGGGAGGACAGAGACAGACCCAGTACTTC,CASSLGGQRQTQYF
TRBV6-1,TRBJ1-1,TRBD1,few,TGTGCCAGCAGTATTAAGGGGGCAGCAGAAGCTTTCTTT,CASSIKGAAEAFF
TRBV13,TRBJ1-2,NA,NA,TGTGCCAGCAGCTTAAGAGGGATCTATGGCTACACCTTC,CASSLRGIYGYTF
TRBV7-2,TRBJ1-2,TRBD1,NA,TGTGCCAGCAGCTTACAGGGACAGGGACCTTATGGCTACACCTTC,CASSLQGQGPYGYTF
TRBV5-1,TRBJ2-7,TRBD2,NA,TGCGCCAGCAGCTTCCGAACTAGCGGGAGAACCTACGAGCAGTACTTC,CASSFRTSGRTYEQYF
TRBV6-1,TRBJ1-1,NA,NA,TGTGCCAGCAGCGAAGACAGGAACACTGAAGCTTTCTTT,CASSEDRNTEAFF
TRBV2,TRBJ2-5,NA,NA,TGTGCCAGCAGGGCTCGGCAGGTCCAAGAGACCCAGTACTTC,CASRARQVQETQYF
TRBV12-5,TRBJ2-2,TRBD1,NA,TGTGCTAGTGGTTTGGGTCAGGATGGGGTCAGGGGGATTACCGGGGAGCTGTTTTTT,CASGLGQDGVRGITGELFF
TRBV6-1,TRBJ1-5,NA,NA,TGTGCCAGCAGTCGGACGGATAGCAATCAGCCCCAGCATTTT,CASSRTDSNQPQHF
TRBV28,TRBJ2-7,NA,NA,TGTGCCAGCAGCGAGGACTACGACGAGCAGTACTTC,CASSEDYDEQYF
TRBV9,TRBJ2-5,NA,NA,TGTGCCAGCAGCGTAGAAGTCTCGACGGCAGAGACCCAGTACTTC,CASSVEVSTAETQYF
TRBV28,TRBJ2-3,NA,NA,TGTGCCAGCAGTTTATCCATGCGGCCAGATACGCAGTATTTT,CASSLSMRPDTQYF
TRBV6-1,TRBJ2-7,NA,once,TGTGCCAGCAGTGAATATGTAGGGATATACGAGCAGTACTTC,CASSEYVGIYEQYF
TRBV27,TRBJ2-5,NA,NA,TGTGCCAGCAGGGTGGGACTGCAAGAGACCCAGTACTTC,CASRVGLQETQYF
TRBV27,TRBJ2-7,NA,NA,TGTGCCAGCAGTTTGTATGGGAGCTCCTACGAGCAGTACTTC,CASSLYGSSYEQYF
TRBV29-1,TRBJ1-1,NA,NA,TGCAGCGTGATAAACAGGGCAGGGACTTTCTTT,CSVINRAGTFF
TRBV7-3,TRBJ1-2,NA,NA,TGTGCCAGCAGTCAGGGAGAGTTGGGAGGCTACACCTTC,CASSQGELGGYTF
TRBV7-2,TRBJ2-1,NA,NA,TGTGCCAGCAGCTCCATAAATGAGCAGTTCTTC,CASSSINEQFF
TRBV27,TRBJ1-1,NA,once,TGTGCCAGCAGTATCCCCCGCGAGGGGGGCTGGAACACTGAAGCTTTCTTT,CASSIPREGGWNTEAFF
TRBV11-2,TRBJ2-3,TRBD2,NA,TGTGCCAGCAGCTCATCTAGCGGGAGGAGGACAGATACGCAGTATTTT,CASSSSSGRRTDTQYF
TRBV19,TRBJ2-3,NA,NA,TGTGCCAGTATAGAGGCGGGAAAAACAGATACGCAGTATTTT,CASIEAGKTDTQYF
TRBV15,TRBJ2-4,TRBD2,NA,TGTGCCACCAGCAGGGTCCGACTAGCGGGAGCCCAAGCATTGGGAAACATTCAGTACTTC,CATSRVRLAGAQALGNIQYF
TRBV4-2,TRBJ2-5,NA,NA,TGTGCCAGCAGCCCGACGGACAGACGGGAGACCCAGTACTTC,CASSPTDRRETQYF
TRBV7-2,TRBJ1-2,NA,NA,TGTGCCAGCAGCTTAGTTGGAGGAACTAACTATGGCTACACCTTC,CASSLVGGTNYGYTF
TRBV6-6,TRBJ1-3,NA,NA,TGTGCCAGCAGGGGAAGGGGCCCGAGCTCTGGAAACACCATATATTTT,CASRGRGPSSGNTIYF
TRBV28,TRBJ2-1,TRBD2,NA,TGTGCCAGCACCGGCGGCGGGAGTGCAATGGCCTACAATGAGCAGTTCTTC,CASTGGGSAMAYNEQFF
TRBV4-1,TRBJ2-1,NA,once,TGCGCCAGCAGCCAGAAGAGGGGACAGGGGTCCCTAGCGGGGAACAATGAGCAGTTCTTC,CASSQKRGQGSLAGNNEQFF
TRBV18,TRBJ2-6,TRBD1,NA,TGTGCCAGCTCACCTATTTTCCAGGGGGTTTCCTCTGGGGCCAACGTCCTGACTTTC,CASSPIFQGVSSGANVLTF
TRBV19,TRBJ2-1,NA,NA,TGTGCCAGTAGCCTAATCAGGGGCGATGAGCAGTTCTTC,CASSLIRGDEQFF
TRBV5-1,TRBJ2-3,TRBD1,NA,TGCGCCAGCAGCTTGGTGGGACCAGGGGGAATACTTACTAGCACAGATACGCAGTATTTT,CASSLVGPGGILTSTDTQYF
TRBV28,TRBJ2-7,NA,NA,TGTGCCAGCAGTTTCGGACATGCCTACGAGCAGTACTTC,CASSFGHAYEQYF
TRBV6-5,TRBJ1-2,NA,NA,TGTGCCAGCAGTGGACTGGGGGGCTATGGCTACACCTTC,CASSGLGGYGYTF
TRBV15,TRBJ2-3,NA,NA,TGTGCCACCAGCAGAGGAGGACGCACAGATACGCAGTATTTT,CATSRGGRTDTQYF
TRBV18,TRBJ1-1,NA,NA,TGTGCCAGCCGCGATCAGGAAGACACTGAAGCTTTCTTT,CASRDQEDTEAFF